Below, 20 T cell receptor beta chains from the same sample are listed, as sequenced in a study of human T cells and chemical hapten exposure. Via MiXCR, TCRdb re-called the RACE reads, giving one row per CDR3 protein. This sample yields some 250,000 distinct CDR3 sequences, of which around 7.3% are seen a single time; 1.2% belongs to the top ten. This sample's time point: pre-sensitization, week 0. Treatment given: therapeutic diphenylcyclopropenone sensitization with weekly scalp DPC. The material sequenced was whole blood, taken in connection with sensitization to the hapten diphenylcyclopropenone (DPC). Receptors were obtained from a man between 18 and 29 years old with alopecia areata. Some clones in this sample may be carry-over from other donors' samples.

This clonotype was observed many times. V is TRBV10-2 and J is TRBJ1-3; 8 bases fit TRBD1. The trim removed 8 bases at V and 0 bases at J, leaving 9 bases unmatched. The CDR3 has 16 amino acids. Germline-derived CDR1 and CDR2 are WSHSY and SAAADI. For the CDR3, the DNA is TGCGCCAGCCGTCGGGGACAGGCGATCTCTGGAAACACCATATATTTT. Translated: CASRRGQAISGNTIYF.

The V and J genes are TRBV6-1 and TRBJ1-3, with D unclear. The length of the CDR3 is 14 residues. Germline CDR1 and CDR2: MNHNS and SASEGT. Trimming cost V 1 base and J 4 bases, with 8 bases left between them. CDR3 protein: CASSEGPSGNTIYF. The CDR3 bases are TGTGCCAGCAGTGAAGGGCCTTCCGGAAACACCATATATTTT.

The V call is TRBV12-3 or TRBV12-4, the J call TRBJ1-1; no clear D gene. Trimming removed 5 bases from V and 2 bases from J, with 12 bases in between. The CDR3 contains 14 residues. CDR3 sequence (DNA): TGTGCCAGCAGTATGTCCTTGGTAAACACTGAAGCTTTCTTT. As protein: CASSMSLVNTEAFF.

This clonotype occurred many times. The V gene is TRBV10-3, the J gene TRBJ2-3, with no clear D. Germline CDR1 reads ENHRY; CDR2 reads SYGVKD. With 3 bases removed from V and 7 bases from J, the gap between germline ends came to 11 bases. The CDR3 contains 13 residues. The CDR3 is CAISEGMAYTQYF. In nucleotides, the CDR3 is TGTGCCATCAGTGAAGGCATGGCGTATACGCAGTATTTT.

This clonotype showed up just a few times. V and J are TRBV5-1 and TRBJ2-3; D is perhaps TRBD1 or TRBD2 (5 bases each). V was cut by 7 bases and J by 4 bases, with 13 bases left in between. Per germline, CDR1 SGHRS and CDR2 YFSETQ. The length of the CDR3 is 13 residues. CDR3 sequence (DNA): TGCGCCAGCTTGGGGACGGGTGCAGATACGCAGTATTTT. Protein product: CASLGTGADTQYF.

In this sample, this clonotype turned up a few times. The gene calls are TRBV19 and TRBJ1-2, with 10 bases matching TRBD1. J lost 2 bases, V lost 6 bases, and 12 bases had no gene match. Germline assignment: CDR1 LNHDA and CDR2 SQIVND (reference sequence). This CDR3 contains 17 residues. Written as DNA, the CDR3 is TGTGCCAGTAGCCCAGTTTGGGGACAGGGGAGGAACTATGGCTACACCTTC. Translation gives CASSPVWGQGRNYGYTF.

This clonotype was observed a handful of times. The J gene is TRBJ2-1, the V gene TRBV20-1, with D unresolved. V lost 0 bases, J lost 0 bases, and 12 bases lay in between. The V gene's germline CDR1 is DFQATT and CDR2 SNEGSKA (reference sequence). The CDR3 spans 16 residues. CDR3 residues: CSARDGVKSSYNEQFF. Here the CDR3 DNA reads TGCAGTGCTAGAGATGGGGTTAAAAGCTCCTACAATGAGCAGTTCTTC.

This clonotype was detected only a few times. The genes are TRBV28 and TRBJ2-7; D unresolved. Germline V gene sequence: CDR1 MDHEN, CDR2 SYDVKM. V lost 3 bases, J lost 3 bases, and 12 bases lay in between. This CDR3 has 14 residues. The CDR3 is CASSLPGRYYEQYF. In nucleotides, the CDR3 is TGTGCCAGCAGTTTGCCCGGGCGGTACTACGAGCAGTACTTC.

This clonotype was seen more than once but under ten times. The chain carries TRBV27 and TRBJ2-7; 7 bases are a match to TRBD2. After removal of 8 bases from V and 2 bases from J, the junction contained 6 bases not matched to a gene. The CDR3 loop spans 13 amino acids. Germline V gene sequence: CDR1 MNHEY, CDR2 SMNVEV (reference sequence). This CDR3 reads CASGESGAYEQYF. Here the CDR3 DNA reads TGTGCCAGCGGGGAGAGCGGGGCCTACGAGCAGTACTTC.

Many counts were recorded for this clonotype. This chain links TRBV20-1 with TRBJ1-4; the D gene is possibly TRBD1 (5 bases). The V gene's germline CDR1 is DFQATT and CDR2 SNEGSKA (reference sequence). V was pared by 4 bases and J by 7 bases, with 16 bases between. The CDR3 runs 14 residues. For the CDR3, the DNA is TGCAGTGCTATGGGAGGAAGGGGTCGTGAAAAACTGTTTTTT. As protein: CSAMGGRGREKLFF.

The sample holds a few counts of this clonotype. The chain uses TRBV27 and TRBJ2-1; TRBD2 is a possible D gene (5 bases). This CDR3 is built from 14 residues. V was shortened by 0 bases and J by 10 bases, with 13 bases between the two germline ends. Germline CDR1 MNHEY, CDR2 SMNVEV (reference sequence). The CDR3 nucleotides read TGTGCCAGCAGTTTATCGGACGGGATTTTGGAGCAGTTCTTC. Translated, it gives CASSLSDGILEQFF.

The chain uses TRBV19 and TRBJ2-7, with a tentative D call TRBD1 (6 bases). The CDR3 runs to 14 residues. From germline, CDR1 is LNHDA and CDR2 SQIVND (reference sequence). V lost 3 bases, J lost 5 bases, and 14 bases lay in between. CDR3 sequence (DNA): TGTGCCAGTAGTATGAGGGCGGACAGTCACGAGCAGTACGTC. Translating gives CASSMRADSHEQYV.

The V and J genes are TRBV20-1 and TRBJ1-3; D is possibly TRBD1 (5 bases). The CDR3 has 16 residues. The V end was cut by 0 bases, the J end by 4 bases, with 16 bases between. Germline lookup yields CDR1 DFQATT and CDR2 SNEGSKA (reference sequence). CDR3 coding DNA: TGCAGTGCTAGAGATCCTCGCAGGGCTGACGGAAACACCATATATTTT. Encoded protein: CSARDPRRADGNTIYF.

There are many counts of this clonotype. The rearrangement joins TRBV6-5 to TRBJ1-2; tentative D call: TRBD1 (5 bases). The CDR3 consists of 13 residues. Germline V gene data show CDR1 as MNHEY and CDR2 as SVGAGI. The V and J ends lost 6 bases and 8 bases respectively, with 16 bases between them. The CDR3 region is CASSSRGTGGYTF. For the CDR3, the DNA is TGTGCCAGCAGCTCGAGGGGAACGGGCGGCTACACCTTC.

The chain uses TRBV20-1 and TRBJ2-1; possible D gene TRBD2, 6 bases. The CDR3 loop spans 15 amino acids. Germline values: CDR1 DFQATT, CDR2 SNEGSKA (reference sequence). Trimming shortened V by 5 bases and J by 5 bases, and 19 bases separated the two germline ends. CDR3 amino acids: CSAPHAGRDNNEQFF. The CDR3 DNA reads TGCAGTGCTCCCCACGCGGGACGGGATAACAATGAGCAGTTCTTC.

This clonotype has just a few counts. The V call is TRBV24-1, the J call TRBJ1-2; D call uncertain. CDR1 is KGHDR, CDR2 SFDVKD, per germline. The CDR3 is 13 amino acids. V dropped 6 bases and J dropped 0 bases, with 7 bases sitting between them. CDR3 bases: TGTGCCACCAGTCAAGGATCTAACTATGGCTACACCTTC. This encodes CATSQGSNYGYTF.

This clonotype has just a few counts. The rearrangement links TRBV7-2 to TRBJ2-5; D remains ambiguous. The CDR3 consists of 14 residues. V was cut by 1 base and J by 3 bases, with 9 bases left in between. Per the germline V gene, CDR1 is SGHTA and CDR2 is FQGNSA. In DNA form, the CDR3 reads TGTGCCAGCAGCTTAGGTAGGACGGAAGAGACCCAGTACTTC. It encodes CASSLGRTEETQYF.

On this clonotype itself: Sequence at one end of the junction differs from germline and may be a read error. This rearrangement joins TRBV11-2 to TRBJ1-5, with TRBD1 identical over 7 bases. CDR1 and CDR2 from the germline V gene are SGHAT and FQNNGV. The CDR3 length is 15 residues. CDR3 coding DNA: TGTGTCAGCAGCTCCCTGACAGGGTCTGGTCAGCCCCAGCATTTT. Residues: CVSSSLTGSGQPQHF.

The chain carries TRBV3-1 and TRBJ2-1; D remains unclear. V was trimmed by 0 bases and J by 8 bases, leaving 5 bases between them. Germline V gene data show CDR1 as LGHDT and CDR2 as YNNKEL (reference sequence). The length of the CDR3 is 12 residues. Here the CDR3 DNA reads TGTGCCAGCAGCCAAGAAATCCATGAGCAGTTCTTC. Amino acid sequence: CASSQEIHEQFF.

The J gene is TRBJ2-3, the V gene TRBV5-6; 12 bases agree with TRBD2. Trimming at V came to 0 bases and at J to 4 bases, leaving 3 bases not matched to a gene. The CDR3 spans 16 residues. Germline V gene sequence: CDR1 SGHDT, CDR2 YYEEEE. The DNA for the CDR3 is TGTGCCAGCAGCTTGGCCCTAGCGGGGGGGCCAGATACGCAGTATTTT. Protein: CASSLALAGGPDTQYF.